A selection of T cell receptor beta chains follows, all from one sample in a study of graft-versus-host responses after intestinal transplantation. The assay was immunoSEQ multiplex PCR, and TCRdb's table has in-frame clones only and misses some. Counted here are roughly 12,000 clones, approximately 84% occurring once; the ten biggest clones make up roughly 9%. The sequences come from PBMCs, collected almost 310 days after intestinal transplant. These receptors originate from a human patient who received an intestinal transplant, so some T cells may come from the graft donor. Each CDR3 is given with its conserved first and last residue. A D gene is named only where the DNA matches it firmly. Size is stated for part of the rows, as once, few or many counts, or as a class when the clone is expanded.

size,D,V,J,DNA,CDR3
-,TRBD2,TRBV4-1,TRBJ2-4,TGCGCCAGCAGCCTGGTAGCGGGACAATCTGGAAACATTCAGTACTTC,CASSLVAGQSGNIQYF
-,-,TRBV6-4,TRBJ2-5,TGTGCCAGCAGTGACCGTCGGGTCCCCCAGGGAGAGACCCAGTACTTC,CASSDRRVPQGETQYF
-,TRBD2,TRBV7-9,TRBJ2-7,TGTGCCAGCAGCCACACTAGCGGCCCCTACGAGCAGTACTTC,CASSHTSGPYEQYF
-,TRBD2,TRBV13,TRBJ2-7,TGTGCCAGCAGCCTTGGGCTAGCGGGAGGTCGGGAGCAGTACTTC,CASSLGLAGGREQYF
-,-,TRBV6-5,TRBJ2-7,TGTGCCAGCAGCACTCGGGGGAGCGAGCAGTACTTC,CASSTRGSEQYF
-,-,TRBV28,TRBJ1-1,TGTGCCAGCAGTTTCTCCGGGGGGACCCCAGAAGCTTTCTTT,CASSFSGGTPEAFF
-,-,TRBV7-2,TRBJ2-2,TGTGCCAGCAGCTTAGTGGGTCCAATGGGGTCGGCAACAACCGGGGAGCTGTTTTTT,CASSLVGPMGSATTGELFF
-,TRBD1,TRBV7-9,TRBJ2-5,TGTGCCAGCAGCCCACCACAGGGGATCCCGCAAGAGACCCAGTACTTC,CASSPPQGIPQETQYF
-,TRBD2,TRBV9,TRBJ2-7,TGTGCCAGCAGCGTCGGACTAGCGGGAAAGAACGAGCAGTACTTC,CASSVGLAGKNEQYF
once,TRBD2,TRBV27,TRBJ2-1,TGTGCCAGCAGTTTAAGACTAGCGGGAGGGCCAGGGCAGTTCTTC,CASSLRLAGGPGQFF
-,-,TRBV7-9,TRBJ1-4,TGTGCCAGCAGCTCCCAGGGGTACGGGGAAAAACTGTTTTTT,CASSSQGYGEKLFF
-,TRBD2,TRBV27,TRBJ2-3,TGTGCCAGCAGTTTATCGGCGGGAGGTGGGACAGATACGCAGTATTTT,CASSLSAGGGTDTQYF
-,TRBD2,TRBV2,TRBJ2-1,TGTGCCAGCAGGGACACTAGCGGGAGTAGGTATGAGCAGTTCTTC,CASRDTSGSRYEQFF
-,-,TRBV6-1,TRBJ1-1,TGTGCCAGCAGTCCCTGGACAGCTAACACTGAAGCTTTCTTT,CASSPWTANTEAFF
-,-,TRBV28,TRBJ2-7,TGTGCCAGCAGTGTGGGGCCGGCCATGGGACTGTGGGAGCAGTACTTC,CASSVGPAMGLWEQYF
-,TRBD2,TRBV2,TRBJ2-1,TGTGCCAGCAGTGAACTAGCGGGAGTGCAGTTCTTC,CASSELAGVQFF
-,TRBD1,TRBV7-2,TRBJ2-2,TGTGCCAGCAGCTTCCTACAGGGGCTCGGGGAGCTGTTTTTT,CASSFLQGLGELFF
once,-,TRBV6-5,TRBJ2-6,TGTGCCAGCAGTATCGGAAACTCTGGGGCCAACGTCCTGACTTTC,CASSIGNSGANVLTF
-,-,TRBV7-9,TRBJ2-7,TGTGCCAGCAGCTTAGGGACCACCTTCTACGAGCAGTACTTC,CASSLGTTFYEQYF
-,-,TRBV4-1,TRBJ1-2,TGCGCCAGCAGCCAAGATGAGACAGCAATTAACTATGGCTACACCTTC,CASSQDETAINYGYTF
-,-,TRBV30,TRBJ2-1,TGTGCCTGGAGCCAGCGGCAGCAGTTCTTC,CAWSQRQQFF
-,TRBD2,TRBV4-1,TRBJ2-7,TGCGCCAGCAGCCAAAAGCTAGCGGGATCTGAGCAGTACTTC,CASSQKLAGSEQYF
-,-,TRBV30,TRBJ2-7,TGTGCCTGGAGTGATGAAAACGAGCAGTACTTC,CAWSDENEQYF
-,-,TRBV27,TRBJ1-1,TGTGCCAGCAGTTTAGGCCCTAACGGGGGCACTGAAGCTTTCTTT,CASSLGPNGGTEAFF
-,-,TRBV9,TRBJ2-4,TGTGCCAGCAGCGTAGAGGCAGTTAAAAACATTCAGTACTTC,CASSVEAVKNIQYF
-,-,TRBV5-1,TRBJ1-5,TGCGCCAGCAGCTTTACGAGACAAATGGAACTAGATAGCAATCAGCCCCAGCATTTT,CASSFTRQMELDSNQPQHF
-,TRBD1,TRBV2,TRBJ1-1,TGTGCCAGCAGGTGGGACAGGTTGAACACTGAAGCTTTCTTT,CASRWDRLNTEAFF
-,TRBD1,TRBV2,TRBJ1-5,TGTGCCAGCAGTGGGACAGGGGGGGTTCAGCCCCAGCATTTT,CASSGTGGVQPQHF
-,-,TRBV6-1,TRBJ2-7,TGTGCCAGCAGTTCACGGTTGGATGGCTTCTACGAGCAGTACTTC,CASSSRLDGFYEQYF
-,TRBD2,TRBV27,TRBJ2-1,TGTGCCAGCAGCCCTACTAGCGGGAGGGCCCCTAGAAATGAGCAGTTCTTC,CASSPTSGRAPRNEQFF
-,TRBD1,TRBV9,TRBJ2-7,TGTGCCAGCAGCCCGCAGCCGGGACAGGGCTCCTACGAGCAGTACTTC,CASSPQPGQGSYEQYF
once,TRBD2,TRBV19,TRBJ2-5,TGTGCCAGTAGTCCCGGGTATAGCGGGAGGTACCAAGAGACCCAGTACTTC,CASSPGYSGRYQETQYF
-,-,TRBV5-3,TRBJ2-7,TGTGCCAGCAGCTTGGGCTACGAGCAGTACTTC,CASSLGYEQYF
-,-,TRBV6-1,TRBJ2-7,TGTGCCAGCAGTGAAACCGGAGGAGTGCACGAGCAGTACTTC,CASSETGGVHEQYF
-,-,TRBV7-3,TRBJ2-3,TGTGCCAGCAGCTTATACGGGCCCCCCGGGGATACGCAGTATTTT,CASSLYGPPGDTQYF
-,-,TRBV5-1,TRBJ1-3,TGCGCCAGCAGCTTGAGTTCGACTGGAAACACCATATATTTT,CASSLSSTGNTIYF
-,TRBD1,TRBV2,TRBJ2-7,TGTGCCAGCAGTGAAGAGACAGGGCGAGAGCAGTACTTC,CASSEETGREQYF
few,-,TRBV2,TRBJ2-5,TGTGCCAGCGGGCGGCTCCGGGAGACCCAGTACTTC,CASGRLRETQYF
-,TRBD1,TRBV5-8,TRBJ1-1,TGTGCCAGCAGATATACCGGGACAGTTGAAGCTTTCTTT,CASRYTGTVEAFF
-,TRBD1,TRBV29-1,TRBJ1-1,TGCAGCGTTGGGGACAGGAATACACTTAATGAAGCTTTCTTT,CSVGDRNTLNEAFF
-,-,TRBV13,TRBJ1-2,TGTGCCAGCAGCTTCCCGGGCGGGGCGCGGGGCTACACCTTC,CASSFPGGARGYTF
-,-,TRBV11-2,TRBJ2-1,TGTGCCAGCAGTCTCACAGGGGGGGACAATGAGCAGTTCTTC,CASSLTGGDNEQFF
-,-,TRBV6-5,TRBJ2-3,TGTGCCAGCAGTTACGTCAGAACTAGCACAGATACGCAGTATTTT,CASSYVRTSTDTQYF
once,-,TRBV5-1,TRBJ2-1,TGCGCCAGCAGCTTGCTAGGGCCCGAGCAGTTCTTC,CASSLLGPEQFF
-,TRBD2,TRBV4-3,TRBJ2-1,TGCGCCAGCAGCCAAGATGCGACTAGCGCCTTATACAATGAGCAGTTCTTC,CASSQDATSALYNEQFF
-,-,TRBV27,TRBJ2-1,TGTGCCAGCAGCCTCAGGGTGTGGGACCACGCGAACAATGAGCAGTTCTTC,CASSLRVWDHANNEQFF
once,-,TRBV7-6,TRBJ2-3,TGTGCCAGCAGCTTGCTTACAGATACGCAGTATTTT,CASSLLTDTQYF
few,-,TRBV6-5,TRBJ1-2,TGTGCCAGCACTCACGGCGCAGCCGGATGCTACACCTTC,CASTHGAAGCYTF
-,-,TRBV7-2,TRBJ1-5,TGTGCCAGCAGCTTCGACAGCCTGAATCAGCCCCAGCATTTT,CASSFDSLNQPQHF
-,TRBD2,TRBV7-9,TRBJ2-1,TGTGCCAGCAGGCTAGCGGAGACCTACAATGAGCAGTTCTTC,CASRLAETYNEQFF
-,-,TRBV15,TRBJ2-7,TGTGCCACCAGCAGAGATTGGGAAGTATACGAGCAGTACTTC,CATSRDWEVYEQYF
-,TRBD2,TRBV28,TRBJ2-3,TGTGCCAGTAGGAGGCTAGCGGGAAAGCTCACAGATACGCAGTATTTT,CASRRLAGKLTDTQYF
few,-,TRBV4-1,TRBJ1-1,TGCGCCAGCAGCCAAGGAGGGGGTTATGAAGCTTTCTTT,CASSQGGGYEAFF
-,-,TRBV11-2,TRBJ2-7,TGTGCCAGCAGCTTGAATGGGGCGCCCCACGAGCAGTACTTC,CASSLNGAPHEQYF
-,TRBD1,TRBV16,TRBJ2-5,TGTGCCAGCAGCCAAGGGGACAGGGTACAAGAGACCCAGTACTTC,CASSQGDRVQETQYF
once,-,TRBV7-2,TRBJ2-3,TGTGCCAGCAGCGGGGTTTATACGCAGTATTTT,CASSGVYTQYF
-,-,TRBV4-1,TRBJ2-5,TGCGCCAGCAGCCAAGATAGCCGGTCTTTAGAGACCCAGTACTTC,CASSQDSRSLETQYF
-,-,TRBV7-8,TRBJ1-4,TGTGCCAGCAGCTTAAACCTCGCAACTAATGAAAAACTGTTTTTT,CASSLNLATNEKLFF
-,-,TRBV11-2,TRBJ1-6,TGTGCCAGCAGCCCACGGGCAGGGGCGGCCGGGGGGCATAATTCACCCCTCCACTTT,CASSPRAGAAGGHNSPLHF